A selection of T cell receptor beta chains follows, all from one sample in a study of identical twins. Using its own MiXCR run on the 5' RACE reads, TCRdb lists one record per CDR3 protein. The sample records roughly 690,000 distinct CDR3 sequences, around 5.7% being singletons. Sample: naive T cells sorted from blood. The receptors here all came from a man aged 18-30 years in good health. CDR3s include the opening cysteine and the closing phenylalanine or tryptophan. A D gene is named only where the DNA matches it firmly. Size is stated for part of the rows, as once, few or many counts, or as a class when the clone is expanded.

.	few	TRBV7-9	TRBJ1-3	TGTGCCAGTGTGGGGGGCAGTGGAAACACCATATATTTT	CASVGGSGNTIYF
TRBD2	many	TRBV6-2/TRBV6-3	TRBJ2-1	TGTGCCAGCAGTATTGGACTAGCGGGGGGCGCGGGTGAGCAGTTCTTC	CASSIGLAGGAGEQFF
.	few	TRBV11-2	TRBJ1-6	TGTGCCAGCAGCTTGGGGGGAAATAATTCACCCCTCCACTTT	CASSLGGNNSPLHF
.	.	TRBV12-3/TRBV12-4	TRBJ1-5	TGTGCCAGCAGCTTGAATCATCCCCAGCATTTT	CASSLNHPQHF
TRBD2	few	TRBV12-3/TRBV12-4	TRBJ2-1	TGTGCCAGCAGTTATCCGAGCGGGGTTCTCTACAATGAGCAGTTCTTC	CASSYPSGVLYNEQFF
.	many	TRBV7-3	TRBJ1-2	TGTGCCAGCCGAAATCAGGGGAGGGTTTCGTTGGGCTACACCTTC	CASRNQGRVSLGYTF
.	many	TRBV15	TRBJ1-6	TGTGCCACCAGATCAGGGAGTAGTAATTCACCCCTCCACTTT	CATRSGSSNSPLHF
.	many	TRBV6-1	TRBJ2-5	TGTGCCAGCAGTCGGATCGGGGTGTCAGAGACCCAGTACTTC	CASSRIGVSETQYF
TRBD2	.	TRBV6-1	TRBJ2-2	TGTGCCAGCAGGCCGGGACTAGCGGGAGGAACCGGGGAGCTGTTTTTT	CASRPGLAGGTGELFF
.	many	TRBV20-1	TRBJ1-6	TGCAGTGCTCTGGCTCCACCCCTCCACTTT	CSALAPPLHF
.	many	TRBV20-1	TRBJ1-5	TGCAGTGCTAGAGTGGGCGCCCCTGATCAGCCCCAGCATTTT	CSARVGAPDQPQHF
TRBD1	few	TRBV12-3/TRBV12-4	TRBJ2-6	TGTGCCAGCAGTACACGGACAGGGATGGGATCTGGGGCCAACGTCCTGACTTTC	CASSTRTGMGSGANVLTF
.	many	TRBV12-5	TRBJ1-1	TGTGCTAGTGAGAGGGGCGCAGGGACTGAAGCTTTCTTT	CASERGAGTEAFF
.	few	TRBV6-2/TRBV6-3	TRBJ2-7	TGTGCCAGCAGTCTAGCACCTGAATTGGGGGAGCAGTACTTC	CASSLAPELGEQYF
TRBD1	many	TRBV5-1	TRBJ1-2	TGCGCCAGCAGCTCTAGTCTTCGGGACAGCGGGGGCTACACCTTC	CASSSSLRDSGGYTF
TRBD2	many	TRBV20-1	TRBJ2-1	TGCAGTGCTAAGGGCGGGAGCTCCTACAATGAGCAGTTCTTC	CSAKGGSSYNEQFF
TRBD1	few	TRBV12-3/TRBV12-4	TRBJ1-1	TGTGCCAGCAGGATAAAGACAGGGGGCCCGGGGCTGAACACTGAAGCTTTCTTT	CASRIKTGGPGLNTEAFF
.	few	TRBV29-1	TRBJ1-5	TGCAGCGTCCTCGTGGGGGGCCGAGGCAATCAGCCCCAGCATTTT	CSVLVGGRGNQPQHF
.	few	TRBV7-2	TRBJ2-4	TGTGCCAGCAGCTTAAACCTAAATCCAGCCAAAAACATTCAGTACTTC	CASSLNLNPAKNIQYF
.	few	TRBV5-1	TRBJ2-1	TGCGCCAGCAGGACCGGCCCAGGGGCGCCTGAGCAGTTCTTC	CASRTGPGAPEQFF
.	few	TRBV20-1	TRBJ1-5	TGCAGTGCTCCAGGGTTTAGCAATCAGCCCCAGCATTTT	CSAPGFSNQPQHF
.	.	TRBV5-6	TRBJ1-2	TGTGCCAGCAGCTTGGAATATGGGACCTCGACAGACGAGTACTATGGCTACACCTTC	CASSLEYGTSTDEYYGYTF
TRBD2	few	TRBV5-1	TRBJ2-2	TGCGCCAGCAGCACGGGACTAGCCAAGACAACCGGGGAGCTGTTTTTT	CASSTGLAKTTGELFF
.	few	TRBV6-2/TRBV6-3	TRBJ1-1	TGTGCCAGCAGTTATTCCGCGGGTCGTCGGATTCGGGGCTCTGAAGCTTTCTTT	CASSYSAGRRIRGSEAFF
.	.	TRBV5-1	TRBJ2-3	TGCGCCAGCAGCCCAGCATGGGGGCAGGGCACAGATACGCAGTATTTT	CASSPAWGQGTDTQYF
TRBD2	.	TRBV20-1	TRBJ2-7	TGCAGTGCTAGGCAACCCCTACGGGGGGGCTACGAGCAGTACTTC	CSARQPLRGGYEQYF
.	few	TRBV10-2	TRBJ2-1	TGCGCCAGCAAGAGAGGGGGGGGATACAATGAGCAGTTCTTC	CASKRGGGYNEQFF
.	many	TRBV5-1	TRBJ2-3	TGCGCCAGCAGCTCAGGGGAATCCACAGATACGCAGTATTTT	CASSSGESTDTQYF
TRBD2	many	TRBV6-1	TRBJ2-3	TGTGCCAGCACCTGGGAGCGGGCGGGAGCGAGAGATACGCAGTATTTT	CASTWERAGARDTQYF
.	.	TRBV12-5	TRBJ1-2	TGTGCTAGTGGTGACGGGACTGTTGGCTACACCTTC	CASGDGTVGYTF
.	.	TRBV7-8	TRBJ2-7	TGTGCCAGCAGCCCAGGAGGGAACTACGAGCAGTACTTC	CASSPGGNYEQYF
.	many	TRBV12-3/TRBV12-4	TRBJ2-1	TGTGCCAGCAGTATCTGGGCGGAGCAGTTCTTC	CASSIWAEQFF
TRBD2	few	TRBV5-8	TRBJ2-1	TGTGCCAGCAGCTTCTTAGCGGGAGTTGCTGAGCAGTTCTTC	CASSFLAGVAEQFF
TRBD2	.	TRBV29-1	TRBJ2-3	TGCAGCGTTGAAGGCTTAGCGGGAGAAACAGATACGCAGTATTTT	CSVEGLAGETDTQYF
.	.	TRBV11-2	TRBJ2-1	TGTGCCAGCAGCTTAGGAGAGGGACCCACGGGTGAGCAGTTCTTC	CASSLGEGPTGEQFF
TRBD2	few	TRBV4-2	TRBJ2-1	TGTGCCAGCAGCCAAGATCGAGGTCTAGCGGGACAATATGAGCAGTTCTTC	CASSQDRGLAGQYEQFF